The 20 T cell receptor beta chains below were found in one sample sequenced in a study of control samples from healthy donors and cancer patients. Sequencing was performed with immunoSEQ multiplex PCR; in TCRdb, only in-frame clones are kept and a portion is missing. The repertoire holds tens of thousands of clones, with around four fifths as singletons. Sequenced material: PBMCs. The receptors here all came from a man aged 55 to 70 with colorectal cancer.

V and J are TRBV5-1 and TRBJ1-1; D is possibly TRBD1 (6 bases). V lost 3 bases to trimming and J lost 3 bases, with 24 bases between them. There are 18 residues in the CDR3. CDR1 is SGHRS, CDR2 YFSETQ, per germline. CDR3 nucleotides: TGCGCCAGCAGCTCGTCAATCCCCGCAGGGGTGGGACACACTGAAGCTTTCTTT. This sequence encodes CASSSSIPAGVGHTEAFF.

The CDR3 DNA follows: TGTGCCAGCAGTGATGGCAGGACAGGGTCCTACGAGCAGTACTTC. It is translated as CASSDGRTGSYEQYF. This chain joins TRBV6-1 and TRBJ2-7, with 8 bases that match TRBD1. The CDR3 length is 15 residues. The germline gives CDR1 MNHNS, CDR2 SASEGT. J gave up 1 base and V 3 bases, and 5 bases lay outside the gene matches.

The chain couples TRBV10-3 to TRBJ1-4; possible D gene TRBD1, 5 bases. V lost 0 bases to trimming and J lost 11 bases, with 10 bases between them. In germline, CDR1 is ENHRY, CDR2 SYGVKD. The length of the CDR3 is 13 residues. The CDR3 is CAISESKGMKLFF. The DNA for the CDR3 is TGTGCCATCAGTGAGTCGAAGGGGATGAAACTGTTTTTT.

The CDR3 sequence is CASSLRQGRGYTF. The CDR3 bases are TGTGCCAGCAGTTTGAGACAGGGCCGGGGCTACACCTTC. The chain carries TRBV12-3 or TRBV12-4 and TRBJ1-2, with TRBD1 matching over 7 bases. The CDR3 consists of 13 residues. Unmatched junction bases numbered 6, after V lost 3 bases and J lost 8 bases.

This clone was observed a single time. The junction departs from germline at one end; a sequencing error may be responsible. The gene calls are TRBV30 and TRBJ2-3, with D perhaps TRBD2 (6 bases). From germline, CDR1 is GTSNPN and CDR2 SVGIG (reference sequence). The CDR3 runs to 13 residues. In nucleotides, the CDR3 is TGCCAGCGCGAGAGGGAGGACGGGAATACGCAGTATTTT. It specifies CQREREDGNTQYF.

This clone has a single count. The rearrangement links TRBV5-1 to TRBJ2-3; TRBD2 aligns across 12 bases. In germline, CDR1 is SGHRS, CDR2 YFSETQ. The CDR3 extends over 17 amino acids. The J segment lost 5 bases and the V segment lost 0 bases, leaving 7 bases of the junction unmatched. CDR3 sequence: CASSLGSSGGAGDTQYF. The CDR3 region has the DNA TGCGCCAGCAGCTTGGGGTCTAGCGGGGGGGCCGGAGATACGCAGTATTTT.

This sequence joins TRBV18 and TRBJ2-2, with 7 bases identical to TRBD1. Germline V gives CDR1 KGHSH, CDR2 LQKENI. V dropped 0 bases and J dropped 3; count of bases not matched to a gene: 4. The CDR3 has 16 residues. The CDR3 sequence is CASSPPMRGHTGELFF. DNA of the CDR3: TGTGCCAGCTCACCACCAATGAGGGGGCACACCGGGGAGCTGTTTTTT. Supplemented by reference TRBV18 and TRBJ2-2, the full variable domain reads NAGVMQNPRHLVRRRGQEARLRCSPMKGHSHVYWYRQLPEEGLKFMVYLQKENIIDESGMPKERFSAEFPKEGPSILRIQQVVRGDSAAYFCASSPPMRGHTGELFFGEGSRLTVL.

The rearrangement uses TRBV29-1 and TRBJ1-1; tentative D call: TRBD1 (6 bases). The CDR3 length is 15 residues. Germline V gives CDR1 SQVTM, CDR2 ANQGSEA. The ends were cut back, 7 bases at V and 3 bases at J, with 21 bases in the middle. CDR3 in amino acids: CSGRAHTGFDTEAFF. CDR3 DNA: TGCAGCGGCCGAGCCCATACAGGGTTCGACACTGAAGCTTTCTTT.

The rearrangement joins TRBV6-5 to TRBJ1-1; TRBD1 might be the D (5 bases). V shed 6 bases and J shed 6 bases, with 11 bases lying between them. From germline, CDR1 is MNHEY and CDR2 SVGAGI. The CDR3 loop spans 12 amino acids. The chain's CDR3 is CASRDRGAEAFF. CDR3 DNA sequence: TGTGCCAGCAGGGACCGGGGGGCTGAAGCTTTCTTT.

The V gene is TRBV5-4, the J gene TRBJ2-7; TRBD2 matches 12 bases. The CDR3 covers 18 residues. Per the germline V gene, CDR1 is SGHNT and CDR2 is YYREEE (reference sequence). J gave up 6 bases and V 0 bases, and 13 bases lay outside the gene matches. For the CDR3, the DNA is TGTGCCAGCAGCTTGGATACTAGCGGGGGGCCCGCCTGGACCGAGCAGTACTTC. This sequence encodes CASSLDTSGGPAWTEQYF.

The chain joins TRBV21-1 to TRBJ2-4; the table names TRBD1, a call not compared with the DNA. TRBV21-1 is a recognized pseudogene. This CDR3 is built from 18 residues. The CDR3 protein is CASSKVRQGANAKNIQYF. The CDR3 nucleotides read TGTGCCAGCAGCAAAGTCCGTCAGGGGGCGAACGCCAAAAACATTCAGTACTTC.

This chain connects TRBV3-1 (or the pseudogene TRBV3-2) to TRBJ1-5, with 10 bases lining up with TRBD1. The trim removed 3 bases at V and 5 bases at J, leaving 10 bases unmatched. Germline lookup yields CDR1 LGHDT and CDR2 YNNKEL (reference sequence). CDR3 length equals 17 residues. CDR3 in DNA: TGTGCCAGCAGCCACGGGGTTTGGGGGACAGGGGATCAGCCCCAGCATTTT. It encodes CASSHGVWGTGDQPQHF.

The V call is TRBV5-6, the J call TRBJ1-6, with D tentatively TRBD1 (6 bases). There are 12 residues in the CDR3. V lost 4 bases and J lost 7, with 6 bases in between. Looked up from germline, CDR1 is SGHDT and CDR2 is YYEEEE. The CDR3 DNA is TGTGCCAGCAGCGGACAGAATTCACCCCTCCACTTT. This sequence encodes CASSGQNSPLHF.

The V and J genes are TRBV20-1 and TRBJ1-1; no firm D call. This CDR3 contains 11 residues. V was cut by 3 bases and J by 8 bases, with 10 bases left in between. Germline V gene lookup returns CDR1 DFQATT and CDR2 SNEGSKA (reference sequence). CDR3 loop: CSASTISEAFF. CDR3 nucleotide sequence: TGCAGTGCTAGTACGATATCAGAAGCTTTCTTT.

V and J are TRBV6-4 and TRBJ2-1; TRBD1 matches at 7 bases. The CDR3 length is 15 residues. Germline trimming cut 4 bases from V and 2 bases from J; bases unmatched to any gene: 5. CDR1 MRHNA and CDR2 SNTAGT come from the germline V gene. CDR3 amino acids: CASSGGDSTYNEQFF. As DNA, the CDR3 is TGTGCCAGCAGTGGTGGGGACAGCACCTACAATGAGCAGTTCTTC.

The V and J genes are TRBV29-1 and TRBJ2-7, with 9 bases matching TRBD1. CDR1 is SQVTM and CDR2 is ANQGSEA in the germline V gene. V shed 6 bases and J 6 bases; nucleotides not matched to a gene: 6. The length of the CDR3 is 12 residues. CDR3 protein: CSVSGDRVEQYF. The CDR3 region has the DNA TGCAGCGTGTCAGGGGACAGGGTCGAGCAGTACTTC.

The chain couples TRBV2 to TRBJ2-7; D ambiguous. Trimming left V 6 bases short and J 3 bases short, with 12 bases between. This CDR3 has 13 residues. Germline assignment: CDR1 SNHLY and CDR2 FYNNEI. The CDR3 is CASSGLFHYEQYF. The DNA for the CDR3 is TGTGCCAGCAGCGGCCTCTTTCACTACGAGCAGTACTTC.

This chain connects TRBV19 to TRBJ1-2; perhaps TRBD1 as D (5 bases). The CDR3 totals 12 residues. Trimming pared 10 bases from V and 4 bases from J, leaving 13 bases between. The V gene's germline CDR1 is LNHDA and CDR2 SQIVND (reference sequence). The CDR3 spells CATRDGSYGYTF. The CDR3 DNA reads as TGTGCCACAAGGGACGGATCCTATGGCTACACCTTC.

Written as DNA, the CDR3 is TGTGCCAGCAGTGACTATTCTGTGTCAGCCTACTATGGCTACACCTTC. This sequence encodes CASSDYSVSAYYGYTF. The V gene is TRBV6-4, the J gene TRBJ1-2; no definite D call. Germline V lookup: CDR1 MRHNA, CDR2 SNTAGT. CDR3 size: 16 residues. Between the trimmed V and J ends, which lost 1 base and 3 bases, there was a span of 15 bases.

This clone was recorded once. V usage is TRBV5-1 and J usage is TRBJ1-2; 8 positions agree with TRBD1. V shed 4 bases and J 6 bases; nucleotides not matched to a gene: 5. The CDR3 has 13 amino acids. Germline V gene data show CDR1 as SGHRS and CDR2 as YFSETQ. CDR3 coding DNA: TGCGCCAGCAGCCCATGGACAGGGAATGGCTACACCTTC. Its protein is CASSPWTGNGYTF.